Described below is a single T cell receptor (beta chain) sequence and its context. The antigen remains undetermined. The identical CDR3 is also encoded by other nucleotide sequences in the sample. Libraries were prepared by immunoSEQ multiplex PCR; TCRdb keeps only in-frame clonotypes and omits some of them. Seen here are roughly 110,000 clones, about 80% observed once, and the top ten hold approximately 10%. This entry is derived from a study of T cell responses to AZD1222 COVID-19 vaccine. The study, taken as a whole, reports: Vaccine-associated CD4 TCRs spanned spike, dominant at 160-218 and 743-854. Repertoires were sampled only after the peak T cell response. Donors were mostly white British, more females; clonal diversity possibly underestimated.

Germline loops: CDR1 SGHDT, CDR2 YYEEEE. The CDR3 contains 11 residues. Trimming stripped 0 bases from V and 3 bases from J, with 1 base between. This TCR was recovered from an adult in good health. The rearrangement uses TRBV5-6 and TRBJ2-7, with D unresolved. Sequencing was performed on peripheral blood, taken on day 0 of AZD1222 vaccination. Here the CDR3 DNA reads TGTGCCAGCAGCTTGGGCTACGAGCAGTACTTC. It yields the protein CASSLGYEQYF.